This TCR beta chain was observed in a study of CD8 T cells in ankylosing spondylitis. A quantitative 5'-RACE method, one with molecular barcodes, was used to make TCR beta libraries. MiXCR, run by TCRdb on the 5' RACE reads, gives a single entry per CDR3 protein. Of approximately 100,000 distinct CDR3 sequences listed, about 25% are singletons. Germline V lookup: CDR1 ENHRY, CDR2 SYGVKD. The CDR3 consists of 13 residues. The V and J ends lost 6 bases and 1 base respectively, with 9 bases between them. The sequence came from a male donor with ankylosing spondylitis. The sample consisted of synovial fluid, either unsorted or a sorted T cell fraction (not recorded which). The chain combines TRBV10-3 with TRBJ2-5; D not certain. CDR3 protein: CAIRSVSQETQYF. Written as DNA, the CDR3 is TGTGCCATCAGGAGCGTTAGCCAAGAGACCCAGTACTTC.